The following is a T cell receptor beta chain sequence with its context. Its matching antigen is unknown. The donors were members of the roughly 130-subject validation cohort (separate from the approximately 670-subject first cohort). CDR1 is KGHSH and CDR2 is LQKENI in the germline V gene. The CDR3 extends over 17 amino acids. V lost 2 bases to trimming and J lost 2 bases; unmatched junction nucleotides: 4. The repertoire was sequenced with immunoSEQ multiplex PCR; TCRdb's copy has only in-frame clones and lacks some. In the table there are 110,000 to 150,000 clones, almost 85% of which are singletons. The data were taken from a study of cytomegalovirus exposure and HLA in healthy donors. Findings and limits, study-wide: Usually a TCR sequence was rare, but some public TCRs were found in many donors. In vitro work confirmed that three CMV-associated chains recognize CMV antigens. A list of roughly 180 TCR beta chains associated with cytomegalovirus was given.

The sequence derives from a woman aged 25 to 45 in good health and CMV-seronegative. The specimen was PBMCs. The V and J genes are TRBV18 and TRBJ1-5, with 12 bases fitting TRBD1. This CDR3 is CASSPGTGGGGNQPQHF. As DNA, the CDR3 is TGTGCCAGCTCACCAGGGACAGGGGGCGGCGGCAATCAGCCCCAGCATTTT.